Shown below are 20 T cell receptor beta chains from a single sample sequenced in a study of response to subunit inactivated influenza vaccine. MiXCR was run by TCRdb on the RT-PCR reads, yielding one entry per CDR3 protein. The sample has a few hundred thousand distinct CDR3 sequences; 21% are singletons. This specimen was PBMCs from blood, taken less than 22 months after vaccination. The receptors here all came from a man between 50 and 69 years old who received an inactivated influenza vaccine.

V and J are TRBV3-1 and TRBJ2-7, with no clear D. This CDR3 is 13 amino acids long. The germline V and J ends were trimmed by 4 bases and 3 bases, with 10 bases remaining between them. The germline gives CDR1 LGHDT, CDR2 YNNKEL (reference sequence). The CDR3 loop is CASSRGRYYEQYF. In nucleotides, the CDR3 is TGTGCCAGCAGCCGTGGCCGTTACTACGAGCAGTACTTC.

The chain is built from TRBV19 and TRBJ1-2, with 10 bases lining up with TRBD1. V gave up 4 bases and J gave up 2 bases; unmatched junction bases: 4. This CDR3 spans 15 amino acids. Germline CDR1 is LNHDA and CDR2 is SQIVND (reference sequence). The DNA of the CDR3 is TGTGCCAGTAGTAGGGACAGGGGAAAGAACTATGGCTACACCTTC. It specifies CASSRDRGKNYGYTF.

This clonotype appeared many times. The chain recombines TRBV28 with TRBJ1-5, with a possible D match to TRBD1 (5 bases). There are 15 residues in the CDR3. CDR1 and CDR2 (germline): MDHEN, SYDVKM. V lost 2 bases to trimming and J lost 2 bases, with 10 bases between them. CDR3 DNA: TGTGCCAGCAGTTTAGGGGGGATTCGCAATCAGCCCCAGCATTTT. This sequence encodes CASSLGGIRNQPQHF.

This clonotype was seen a handful of times. The chain has TRBV20-1 and TRBJ1-6; D gene unclear. The V and J ends lost 6 bases and 10 bases respectively, with 13 bases between them. CDR1 is DFQATT, CDR2 SNEGSKA, per germline (reference sequence). The CDR3 contains 12 residues. The CDR3 protein is CSACQSLSPLHF. The CDR3 region has the DNA TGCAGTGCCTGCCAGAGTTTGTCACCCCTCCACTTT.

The chain joins TRBV7-2 to TRBJ1-2; TRBD1 matches 7 bases. There are 15 residues in the CDR3. Germline V gives CDR1 SGHTA, CDR2 FQGNSA. The V gene end was trimmed by 2 bases and the J gene end by 7 bases; junction bases not matched to a gene: 10. The CDR3 reads CASSLLDRSVGGYTF. The CDR3 DNA reads TGTGCCAGCAGCTTACTGGACAGGTCGGTAGGTGGCTACACCTTC.

This clonotype showed up many times. The J gene is TRBJ2-7, the V gene TRBV10-2; 10 bases align to TRBD1. Germline CDR1 is WSHSY and CDR2 is SAAADI. V shed 4 bases and J 3 bases; nucleotides not matched to a gene: 3. The CDR3 totals 14 residues. CDR3 sequence reads: CASSAGTGVYEQYF. The CDR3 DNA follows: TGCGCCAGCAGTGCCGGGACAGGGGTCTACGAGCAGTACTTC.

The genes are TRBV7-9 and TRBJ2-7; possible D gene TRBD2, 5 bases. CDR1 and CDR2 from the germline V gene are SEHNR and FQNEAQ (reference sequence). Trimming removed 5 bases from V and 3 bases from J, with 11 bases in between. CDR3 size: 13 residues. CDR3 sequence reads: CASSPGLIYEQYF. For the CDR3, the DNA is TGTGCCAGCAGCCCAGGACTGATCTACGAGCAGTACTTC. Looking up the rest from reference TRBV7-9 and TRBJ2-7 gives the full variable domain: DTGVSQNPRHKITKRGQNVTFRCDPISEHNRLYWYRQTLGQGPEFLTYFQNEAQLEKSRLLSDRFSAERPKGSFSTLEIQRTEQGDSAMYLCASSPGLIYEQYFGPGTRLTVT.

This clonotype was detected only a few times. The chain uses TRBV7-9 and TRBJ2-1; D not certain. The germline V and J ends were trimmed by 3 bases and 4 bases, with 10 bases remaining between them. The CDR3 length is 14 residues. Germline V lookup: CDR1 SEHNR, CDR2 FQNEAQ (reference sequence). The CDR3 nucleotides read TGTGCCAGCAGCTTTCCCGGTCTTTACAATGAGCAGTTCTTC. It codes for CASSFPGLYNEQFF.

V usage is TRBV12-3 or TRBV12-4 and J usage is TRBJ2-5; perhaps D is TRBD1 or TRBD2 (5 bases each). Trimming cost V 6 bases and J 2 bases, with 10 bases left between them. The CDR3 has 13 amino acids. In DNA form, the CDR3 reads TGTGCCAGCAGGACGGGACGGCAAGAGACCCAGTACTTC. Translating it yields CASRTGRQETQYF.

There are a few counts of this clonotype. V is TRBV3-1 and J is TRBJ1-1; a weak D match, TRBD1 (5 bases). V lost 1 base to trimming and J lost 3 bases, with 6 bases between them. Per germline, CDR1 LGHDT and CDR2 YNNKEL (reference sequence). The CDR3 consists of 13 residues. The CDR3 coding sequence is TGTGCCAGCAGCCAAGTGGGACACACTGAAGCTTTCTTT. The encoded protein is CASSQVGHTEAFF.

This clonotype was recorded at least ten times. This sequence joins TRBV4-2 and TRBJ1-6, with 9 bases that match TRBD1. Germline trimming cut 4 bases from V and 7 bases from J; bases unmatched to any gene: 2. CDR3 size: 14 residues. CDR1 and CDR2 (germline): LGHNA, YNFKEQ. The CDR3 here is CASSPDRGNSPLHF. CDR3 sequence (DNA): TGTGCCAGCAGCCCGGACAGGGGAAATTCACCCCTCCACTTT.

The chain is built from TRBV2 and TRBJ2-5, with D perhaps matching TRBD2 (5 bases). Looked up from germline, CDR1 is SNHLY and CDR2 is FYNNEI. With 6 bases removed from V and 5 bases from J, the gap between germline ends came to 10 bases. The CDR3 runs 12 residues. CDR3 nucleotide sequence: TGTGCCAGCAGGTCGCTAGCTGAGACCCAGTACTTC. Its translation: CASRSLAETQYF.

This chain links TRBV5-1 with TRBJ1-2, with a tentative D call TRBD1 (5 bases). The CDR3 runs 14 residues. The V end lost 7 bases, the J end lost 3 bases, and 16 bases lay between the germline ends. In germline, CDR1 is SGHRS, CDR2 YFSETQ. The CDR3 region is CASGLVGGDYGYTF. CDR3 sequence (DNA): TGCGCCAGCGGACTGGTGGGGGGAGACTATGGCTACACCTTC.

This clonotype was seen more than once but under ten times. The chain couples TRBV21-1 to TRBJ2-7; no check of the table's D call, TRBD2, against the DNA was made. TRBV21-1 has pseudogene status. There are 17 residues in the CDR3. The CDR3: CASSKNTGRDWNYEQYF. The CDR3 DNA sequence: TGTGCCAGCAGCAAAAATACAGGTAGGGACTGGAACTACGAGCAGTACTTC.

This clonotype was seen more than once but under ten times. The chain is built from TRBV19 and TRBJ2-7; D is ambiguous. In germline, CDR1 is LNHDA, CDR2 SQIVND (reference sequence). CDR3 length: 13 residues. Trimming removed 3 bases at V and 2 bases at J, with 8 bases between. The CDR3 protein is CASSIGQAYEQYF. CDR3 DNA: TGTGCCAGTAGTATCGGGCAGGCCTACGAGCAGTACTTC.

In this sample, this clonotype turned up a few times. The rearrangement links TRBV2 to TRBJ2-3; D might be TRBD1 or TRBD2, each matching 5 bases. Germline CDR1 and CDR2: SNHLY and FYNNEI. V was shortened by 5 bases and J by 0 bases, with 21 bases between the two germline ends. This CDR3 contains 18 residues. CDR3 amino acids: CASSKGRRPITSTDTQYF. CDR3 DNA: TGTGCCAGCAGTAAGGGACGGCGTCCGATTACTAGCACAGATACGCAGTATTTT.

The chain joins TRBV19 to TRBJ2-6, with D possibly matching TRBD1 (5 bases). The CDR3 has 16 amino acids. CDR1 LNHDA and CDR2 SQIVND come from the germline V gene (reference sequence). V was trimmed by 7 bases and J by 1 base, leaving 14 bases between them. The CDR3 reads CASTNPRVSGANVLTF. The CDR3 bases are TGTGCCAGTACTAACCCCAGGGTATCTGGGGCCAACGTCCTGACTTTC.

This clonotype turned up a few times. The chain joins TRBV25-1 to TRBJ2-7; D ambiguous. V was cut by 1 base and J by 6 bases, with 10 bases left in between. CDR3 length equals 13 residues. Germline V gene lookup returns CDR1 MGHDK and CDR2 SYGVNS. CDR3 DNA sequence: TGTGCCAGCAGTGAATTGTCAGATGGCGAGCAGTACTTC. Protein product: CASSELSDGEQYF.

Many counts were recorded for this clonotype. This chain connects TRBV12-3 or TRBV12-4 to TRBJ1-1; tentative D call: TRBD1 (5 bases). There are 14 residues in the CDR3. Trimming took off 5 bases at V and 5 bases at J, with 15 bases between the two ends. CDR3 region: CASSRRQMGTEAFF. The CDR3 nucleotides read TGTGCCAGCAGTCGGAGACAGATGGGGACTGAAGCTTTCTTT.

This clonotype has only a few counts. The V and J genes are TRBV12-3 or TRBV12-4 and TRBJ1-1; possible D gene TRBD1, 6 bases. CDR3 length: 14 residues. V shed 5 bases and J shed 4 bases, with 14 bases lying between them. The CDR3 region has the DNA TGTGCCAGCAGTCCCCGGGGGCCGAGCACTGAAGCTTTCTTT. Translated, it gives CASSPRGPSTEAFF.